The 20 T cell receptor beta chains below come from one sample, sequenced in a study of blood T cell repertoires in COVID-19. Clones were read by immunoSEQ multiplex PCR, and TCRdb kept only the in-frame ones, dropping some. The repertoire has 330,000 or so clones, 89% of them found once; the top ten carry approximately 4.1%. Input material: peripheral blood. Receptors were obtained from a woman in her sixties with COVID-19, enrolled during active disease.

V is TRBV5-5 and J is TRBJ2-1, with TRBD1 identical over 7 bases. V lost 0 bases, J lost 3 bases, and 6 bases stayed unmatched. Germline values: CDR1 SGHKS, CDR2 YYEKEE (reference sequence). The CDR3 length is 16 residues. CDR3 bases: TGTGCCAGCAGCTTGGTTTGGGACAGAAGCTACAATGAGCAGTTCTTC. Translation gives CASSLVWDRSYNEQFF.

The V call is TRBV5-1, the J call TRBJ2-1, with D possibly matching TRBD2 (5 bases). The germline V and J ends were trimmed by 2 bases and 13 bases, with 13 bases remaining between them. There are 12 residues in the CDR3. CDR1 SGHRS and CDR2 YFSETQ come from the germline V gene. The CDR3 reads CASSFGLQYQFF. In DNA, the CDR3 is TGCGCCAGCAGCTTTGGACTTCAGTACCAGTTCTTC.

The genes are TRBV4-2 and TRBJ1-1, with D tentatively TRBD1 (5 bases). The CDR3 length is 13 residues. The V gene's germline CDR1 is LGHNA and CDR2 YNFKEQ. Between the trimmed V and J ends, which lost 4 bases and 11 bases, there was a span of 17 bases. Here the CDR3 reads CASSRGEGDDAFF. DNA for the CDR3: TGTGCCAGCAGCCGCGGGGAAGGGGACGATGCTTTCTTT.

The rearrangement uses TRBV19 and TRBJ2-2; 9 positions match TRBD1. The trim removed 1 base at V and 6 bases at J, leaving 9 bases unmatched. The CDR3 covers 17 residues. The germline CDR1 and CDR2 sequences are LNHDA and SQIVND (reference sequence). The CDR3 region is CASSIVRRTGVAGELFF. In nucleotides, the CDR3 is TGTGCCAGTAGTATAGTCCGCAGGACAGGGGTAGCCGGGGAGCTGTTTTTT.

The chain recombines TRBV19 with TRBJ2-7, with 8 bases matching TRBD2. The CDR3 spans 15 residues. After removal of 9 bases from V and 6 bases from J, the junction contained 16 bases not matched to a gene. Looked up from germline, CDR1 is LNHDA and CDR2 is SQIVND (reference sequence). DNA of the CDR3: TGTGCCAGCCTTTCCTTCCGGGGGGGATCGGGCGAGCAGTACTTC. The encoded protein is CASLSFRGGSGEQYF.

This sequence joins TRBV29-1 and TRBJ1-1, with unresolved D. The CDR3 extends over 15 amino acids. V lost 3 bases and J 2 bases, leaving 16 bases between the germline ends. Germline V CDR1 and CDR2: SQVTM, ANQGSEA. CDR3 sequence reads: CSVDLATRANTEAFF. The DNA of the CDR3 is TGCAGCGTTGACCTTGCGACACGAGCAAACACTGAAGCTTTCTTT.

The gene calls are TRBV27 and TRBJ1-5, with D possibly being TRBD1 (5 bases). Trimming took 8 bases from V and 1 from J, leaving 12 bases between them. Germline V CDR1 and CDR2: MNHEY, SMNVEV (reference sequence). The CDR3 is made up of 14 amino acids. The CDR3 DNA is TGTGCCAGCGCGAGGGGAGGGAGCAATCAGCCCCAGCATTTT. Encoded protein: CASARGGSNQPQHF.

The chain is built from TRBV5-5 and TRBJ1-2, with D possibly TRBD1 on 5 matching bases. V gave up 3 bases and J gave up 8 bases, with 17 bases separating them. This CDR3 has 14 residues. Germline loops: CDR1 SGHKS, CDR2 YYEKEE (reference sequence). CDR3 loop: CASSYTLAGDGYTF. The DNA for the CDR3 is TGTGCCAGCAGCTATACCTTAGCGGGGGACGGCTACACCTTC.

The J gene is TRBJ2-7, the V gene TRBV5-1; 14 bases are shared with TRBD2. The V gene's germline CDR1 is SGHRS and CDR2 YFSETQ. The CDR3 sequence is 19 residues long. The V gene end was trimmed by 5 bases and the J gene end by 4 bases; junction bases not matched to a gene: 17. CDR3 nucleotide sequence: TGCGCCAGCAGTTTTTCCTATCCGGGACTAGCGGGGGCCCTATACGAGCAGTACTTC. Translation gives CASSFSYPGLAGALYEQYF.

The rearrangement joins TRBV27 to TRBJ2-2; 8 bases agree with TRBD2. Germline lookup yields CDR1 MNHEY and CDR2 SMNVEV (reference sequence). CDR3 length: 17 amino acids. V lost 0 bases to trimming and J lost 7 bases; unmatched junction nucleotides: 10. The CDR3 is CASSLSGTGGLVGELFF. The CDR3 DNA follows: TGTGCCAGCAGTTTATCGGGAACGGGGGGGCTCGTCGGGGAGCTGTTTTTT.

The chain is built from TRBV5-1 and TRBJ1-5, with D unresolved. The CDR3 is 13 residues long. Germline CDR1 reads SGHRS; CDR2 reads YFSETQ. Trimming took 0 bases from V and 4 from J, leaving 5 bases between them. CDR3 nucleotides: TGCGCCAGCAGCTTGGGCAGTAATCAGCCCCAGCATTTT. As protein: CASSLGSNQPQHF. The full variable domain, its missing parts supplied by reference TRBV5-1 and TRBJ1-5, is KAGVTQTPRYLIKTRGQQVTLSCSPISGHRSVSWYQQTPGQGLQFLFEYFSETQRNKGNFPGRFSGRQFSNSRSEMNVSTLELGDSALYLCASSLGSNQPQHFGDGTRLSIL.

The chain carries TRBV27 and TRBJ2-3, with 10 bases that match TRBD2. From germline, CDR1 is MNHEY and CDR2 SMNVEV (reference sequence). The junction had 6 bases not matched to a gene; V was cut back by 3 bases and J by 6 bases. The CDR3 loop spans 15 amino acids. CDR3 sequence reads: CASSFQRGGRDTQYF. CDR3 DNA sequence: TGTGCCAGCAGTTTCCAGCGGGGGGGCCGGGATACGCAGTATTTT.

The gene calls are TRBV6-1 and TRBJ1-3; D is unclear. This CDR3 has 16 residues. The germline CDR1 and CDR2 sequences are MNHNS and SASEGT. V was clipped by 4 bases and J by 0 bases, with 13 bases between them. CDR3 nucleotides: TGTGCCAGCAGTGGCGAGCTGCCAAGCTCTGGAAACACCATATATTTT. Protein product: CASSGELPSSGNTIYF.

The DNA of the CDR3 is TGCGCCAGCAGAACGACGACAGGGGCTCGGACTGAAGCTTTCTTT. This codes for CASRTTTGARTEAFF. The chain has TRBV10-2 and TRBJ1-1; 8 nucleotides align to TRBD1. The CDR3 sequence is 15 residues long. V lost 6 bases to trimming and J lost 5 bases; unmatched junction nucleotides: 11. The germline gives CDR1 WSHSY, CDR2 SAAADI.

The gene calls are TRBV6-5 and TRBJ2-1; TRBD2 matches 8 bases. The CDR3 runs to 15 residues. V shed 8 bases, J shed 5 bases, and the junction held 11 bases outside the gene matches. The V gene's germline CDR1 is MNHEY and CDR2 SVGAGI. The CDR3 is CASFKASGGDNEQFF. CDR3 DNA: TGTGCCAGCTTTAAGGCCAGCGGGGGTGACAATGAGCAGTTCTTC.

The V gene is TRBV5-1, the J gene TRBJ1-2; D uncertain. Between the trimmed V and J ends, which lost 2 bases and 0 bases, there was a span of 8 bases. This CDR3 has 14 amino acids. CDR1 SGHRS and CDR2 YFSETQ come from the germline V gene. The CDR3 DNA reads TGCGCCAGCAGCTTATACAAGTCTAACTATGGCTACACCTTC. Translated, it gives CASSLYKSNYGYTF.

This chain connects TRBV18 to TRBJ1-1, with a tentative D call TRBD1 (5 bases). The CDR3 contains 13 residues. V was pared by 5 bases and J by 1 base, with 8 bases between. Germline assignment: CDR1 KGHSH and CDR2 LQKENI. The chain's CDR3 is CASSVGENTEAFF. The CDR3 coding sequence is TGTGCCAGCTCAGTAGGGGAGAACACTGAAGCTTTCTTT.

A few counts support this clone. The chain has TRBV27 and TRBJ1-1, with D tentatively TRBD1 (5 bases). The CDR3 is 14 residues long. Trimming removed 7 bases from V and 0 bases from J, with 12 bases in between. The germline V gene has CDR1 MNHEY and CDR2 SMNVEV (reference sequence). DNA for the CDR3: TGTGCCAGCACCCTCGGGGGGGTGAACACTGAAGCTTTCTTT. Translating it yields CASTLGGVNTEAFF.

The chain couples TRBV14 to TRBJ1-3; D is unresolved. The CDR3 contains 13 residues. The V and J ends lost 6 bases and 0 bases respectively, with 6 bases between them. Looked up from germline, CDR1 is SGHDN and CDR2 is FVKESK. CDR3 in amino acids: CASRRYSGNTIYF. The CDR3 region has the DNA TGTGCCAGCAGACGGTACTCTGGAAACACCATATATTTT.

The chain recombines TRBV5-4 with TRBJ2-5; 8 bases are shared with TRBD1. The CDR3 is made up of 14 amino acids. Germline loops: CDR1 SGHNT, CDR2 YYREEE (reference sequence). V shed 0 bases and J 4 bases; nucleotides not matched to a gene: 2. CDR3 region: CASSLGTGLETQYF. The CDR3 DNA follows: TGTGCCAGCAGCTTGGGGACAGGGCTAGAGACCCAGTACTTC. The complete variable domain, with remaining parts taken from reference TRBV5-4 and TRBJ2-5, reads ETGVTQSPTHLIKTRGQQVTLRCSSQSGHNTVSWYQQALGQGPQFIFQYYREEENGRGNFPPRFSGLQFPNYSSELNVNALELDDSALYLCASSLGTGLETQYFGPGTRLLVL.